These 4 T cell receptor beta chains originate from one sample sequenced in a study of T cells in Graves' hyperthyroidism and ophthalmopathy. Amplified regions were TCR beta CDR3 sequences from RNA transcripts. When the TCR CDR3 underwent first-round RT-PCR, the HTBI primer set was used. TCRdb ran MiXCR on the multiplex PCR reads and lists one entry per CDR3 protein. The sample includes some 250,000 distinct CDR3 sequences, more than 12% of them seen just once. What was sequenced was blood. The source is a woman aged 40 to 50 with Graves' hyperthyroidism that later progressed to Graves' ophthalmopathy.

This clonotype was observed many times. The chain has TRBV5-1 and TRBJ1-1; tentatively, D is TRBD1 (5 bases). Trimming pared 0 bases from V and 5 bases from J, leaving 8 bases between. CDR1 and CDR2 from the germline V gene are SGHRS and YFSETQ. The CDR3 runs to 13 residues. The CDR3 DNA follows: TGCGCCAGCAGCTTGGAAGGGGAAACTGAAGCTTTCTTT. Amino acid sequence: CASSLEGETEAFF.

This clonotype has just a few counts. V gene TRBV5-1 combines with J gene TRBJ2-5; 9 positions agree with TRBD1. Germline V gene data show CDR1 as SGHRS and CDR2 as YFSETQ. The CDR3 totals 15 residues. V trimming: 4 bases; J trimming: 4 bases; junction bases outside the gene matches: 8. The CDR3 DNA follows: TGCGCCAGCAGCAAACAGGGGGCTACAGCAGAGACCCAGTACTTC. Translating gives CASSKQGATAETQYF.

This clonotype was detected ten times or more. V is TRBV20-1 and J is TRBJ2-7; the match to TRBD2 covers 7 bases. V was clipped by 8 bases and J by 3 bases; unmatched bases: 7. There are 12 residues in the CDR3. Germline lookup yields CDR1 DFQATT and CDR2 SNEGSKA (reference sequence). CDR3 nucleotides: TGCAGTACCACTAGCGATCGCTACGAGCAGTACTTC. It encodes CSTTSDRYEQYF.

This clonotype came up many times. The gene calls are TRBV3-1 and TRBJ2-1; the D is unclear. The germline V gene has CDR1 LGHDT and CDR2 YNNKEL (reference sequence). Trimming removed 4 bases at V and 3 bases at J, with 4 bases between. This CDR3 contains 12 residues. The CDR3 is CASSRIYNEQFF. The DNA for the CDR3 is TGTGCCAGCAGCCGGATCTACAATGAGCAGTTCTTC.